This TCR beta chain is drawn from a study of regulatory T cells in long-lasting Graves disease. Findings and caveats of the study: Favored usage of TRBV28, TRBJ1-2 and TRBJ2-5 was recorded in persistent disease.

Noted time point: newly diagnosed GD, antithyroid drugs for less than 3 months. TCR sequences were obtained from RNA taken from PBMCs. Trimming cost V 4 bases and J 3 bases; bases outside gene matches: 4. The CDR3 totals 14 residues. Germline lookup yields CDR1 DFQATT and CDR2 SNEGSKA (reference sequence). This clonotype was found many times. Its target is not known. Through Arm-PCR of CDR3 regions and iRepertoire HTBI primers, TCR beta libraries were built. Each CDR3 protein is one row after TCRdb ran MiXCR on the multiplex PCR reads. This sample has some 340,000 distinct CDR3 sequences; 12% occur once, and the top ten carry under 20%. The same specimen was also included in a second study, on T cells in Graves' hyperthyroidism and ophthalmopathy.

The sequence derives from a woman aged 18-29 years with Graves disease. The chain combines TRBV20-1 with TRBJ2-7, with 12 positions matching TRBD2. The sequencing here drew on peripheral blood mononuclear cells (PBMCs), taken at new diagnosis, from a patient treated with antithyroid drugs. This CDR3 is CSAKGLAGRYEQYF. As DNA, the CDR3 is TGCAGTGCTAAGGGACTAGCGGGCCGCTACGAGCAGTACTTC.